Each of the 23 T cell receptor beta chains below was sequenced from the same sample in a study of low-dose radiotherapy and immunotherapy resistance in tumors. TRAV- and TRBV-specific primers were used for first-strand cDNA, which covered alpha and beta chains. TCRs were amplified for roughly 20 PCR cycles with a constant-region primer and V-primer adapter. Via MiXCR, TCRdb re-called the reads, giving one row per CDR3 protein. This sample yields fewer than 20,000 distinct CDR3 sequences, of which around 67% are seen a single time; roughly 11% belongs to the top ten. The origin of the receptors is a human donor with advanced metastatic prostate, ovarian, gallbladder or colorectal cancer (not recorded which). This table probably holds off-target reads from a library built for another chain.

This clonotype was recorded only once. This chain links TRBV5-3 with TRBJ2-1; D not resolved. TRBV5-3 counts as an open reading frame of uncertain function. This CDR3 spans 15 amino acids. With 8 bases removed from V and 0 bases from J, the gap between germline ends came to 15 bases. The CDR3 nucleotides are TGTGCCAGCAGATTGACGGTTAGCTCCTACAATGAGCAGTTCTTC. Its translation: CASRLTVSSYNEQFF.

This chain connects TRBV6-2 or TRBV6-3 to TRBJ2-7; D call uncertain. Trimming took 5 bases from V and 3 from J, leaving 5 bases between them. The germline V gene has CDR1 MNHEY and CDR2 SVGEGT. The CDR3 totals 11 residues. Written as DNA, the CDR3 is TGTGCCAGCAGTGGGATCTACGAGCAGTACTTC. It codes for CASSGIYEQYF.

CDR3 amino acids: CASSLIGGGEAFF. The CDR3 region has the DNA TGTGCCAGCAGTTTAATCGGGGGCGGTGAAGCTTTCTTT. The genes are TRBV12-3 or TRBV12-4 and TRBJ1-1; maybe TRBD1 (6 bases). This CDR3 comprises 13 residues. With 2 bases removed from V and 7 bases from J, the gap between germline ends came to 11 bases.

V gene TRBV12-3 or TRBV12-4 combines with J gene TRBJ1-5; no clear D. V was shortened by 6 bases and J by 5 bases, with 11 bases between the two germline ends. The CDR3 runs 13 residues. Here the CDR3 reads CASRTYDDQPQHF. Here the CDR3 DNA reads TGTGCCAGCAGGACATATGACGATCAGCCCCAGCATTTT.

The sample holds one count of this clonotype. The chain uses TRBV4-2 and TRBJ2-3; 9 nucleotides line up with TRBD2. Germline-derived CDR1 and CDR2 are LGHNA and YNFKEQ. V shed 1 base and J 1 base; nucleotides not matched to a gene: 3. The CDR3 sequence is 16 residues long. The CDR3 coding sequence is TGTGCCAGCAGCCAAGTAGCTAGCGGGGGCACAGATACGCAGTATTTT. This codes for CASSQVASGGTDTQYF.

The V call is TRBV4-1, the J call TRBJ1-2; D gene unclear. V shed 4 bases and J shed 4 bases, with 16 bases lying between them. Germline assignment: CDR1 MGHRA and CDR2 YSYEKL. The CDR3 spans 15 residues. CDR3 in amino acids: CASSPRHPPVYGYTF. The CDR3 coding sequence is TGCGCCAGCAGCCCGAGACACCCCCCGGTCTATGGCTACACCTTC.

J is TRBJ1-2 and V is TRBV30, with D perhaps TRBD1 (6 bases). This CDR3 region has 12 residues. CDR1 and CDR2 (germline): GTSNPN, SVGIG (reference sequence). Trimming stripped 1 base from V and 5 bases from J, with 8 bases between. CDR3 loop: CAWSATGYGYTF. In DNA form, the CDR3 reads TGTGCCTGGAGTGCGACAGGTTATGGCTACACCTTC.

The V and J genes are TRBV19 and TRBJ2-1; weak D call: TRBD1 (5 bases). The CDR3 extends over 15 amino acids. Germline CDR1 and CDR2: LNHDA and SQIVND (reference sequence). V lost 5 bases and J 3 bases, leaving 14 bases between the germline ends. Here the CDR3 reads CASSSGFVSYNEQFF. CDR3 sequence (DNA): TGTGCCAGTAGTTCAGGGTTTGTCAGCTACAATGAGCAGTTCTTC.

This clonotype was recorded only once. V is TRBV6-8 and J is TRBJ1-1, with 7 bases matching TRBD1. Germline assignment: CDR1 MNHGY and CDR2 SAAAGT. V lost 8 bases and J lost 1; bases outside the gene matches: 4. This CDR3 spans 13 amino acids. The CDR3 bases are TGTGCCAGCCGGACAGGAACGAACACTGAAGCTTTCTTT. Translated, it gives CASRTGTNTEAFF.

The chain combines TRBV24-1 with TRBJ1-2, with D perhaps TRBD1 (6 bases). There are 14 residues in the CDR3. The V gene's germline CDR1 is KGHDR and CDR2 SFDVKD. V lost 3 bases and J lost 6, with 13 bases in between. CDR3 nucleotide sequence: TGTGCCACCAGTGATACACAGGGCGTCCATGGCTACACCTTC. Amino acids: CATSDTQGVHGYTF.

This chain links TRBV6-1 with TRBJ2-5, with 7 bases that match TRBD2. CDR1 is MNHNS and CDR2 is SASEGT in the germline V gene. This CDR3 has 14 amino acids. After removal of 8 bases from V and 7 bases from J, the junction contained 13 bases not matched to a gene. In DNA, the CDR3 is TGTGCCAGCCGGGACTACCAAGGGAGAGCGACCCAGTACTTC. Translated: CASRDYQGRATQYF.

V gene TRBV30 combines with J gene TRBJ1-5; D ambiguous. The CDR3 extends over 13 amino acids. CDR1 and CDR2 from the germline V gene are GTSNPN and SVGIG (reference sequence). Deletions cut 4 bases from V and 4 bases from J, with 11 bases between. As DNA, the CDR3 is TGTGCCTGGAATACAGATCCAAATCAGCCCCAGCATTTT. This sequence encodes CAWNTDPNQPQHF.

V is TRBV9 and J is TRBJ2-1; D is undetermined. CDR3 length: 18 residues. V shed 4 bases and J shed 4 bases, with 24 bases lying between them. Looked up from germline, CDR1 is SGDLS and CDR2 is YYNGEE. The CDR3 reads CASSPTRYQETQYNEQFF. CDR3 sequence (DNA): TGTGCCAGCAGCCCTACCAGGTACCAAGAGACCCAGTACAATGAGCAGTTCTTC.

The rearrangement links TRBV20-1 to TRBJ1-6, with D possibly being TRBD1 (6 bases). CDR1 is DFQATT, CDR2 SNEGSKA, per germline (reference sequence). CDR3 length: 14 amino acids. The V end lost 3 bases, the J end lost 6 bases, and 12 bases lay between the germline ends. In nucleotides, the CDR3 is TGCAGTGCTAGGAAGGACAGCGTTAATTCACCCCTCCACTTT. This encodes CSARKDSVNSPLHF.

This chain joins TRBV3-1 and TRBJ1-2, with 8 nucleotides matching TRBD1. After removal of 4 bases from V and 8 bases from J, the junction contained 9 bases not matched to a gene. CDR1 is LGHDT and CDR2 is YNNKEL in the germline V gene (reference sequence). The CDR3 is made up of 14 amino acids. CDR3 nucleotides: TGTGCCAGCAGCCCAGGGGGCCAGCGGCTCGGCTACACCTTC. Its translation is CASSPGGQRLGYTF.

This rearrangement joins TRBV18 to TRBJ2-7, with TRBD2 matching over 7 bases. The CDR3 consists of 12 residues. The junction had 1 base not matched to a gene; V was cut back by 3 bases and J by 5 bases. Germline CDR1 is KGHSH and CDR2 is LQKENI. CDR3 protein: CASSPRENEQYF. The DNA for the CDR3 is TGTGCCAGCTCACCGCGGGAGAACGAGCAGTACTTC. The full variable domain, completed using reference TRBV18 and TRBJ2-7, is NAGVMQNPRHLVRRRGQEARLRCSPMKGHSHVYWYRQLPEEGLKFMVYLQKENIIDESGMPKERFSAEFPKEGPSILRIQQVVRGDSAAYFCASSPRENEQYFGPGTRLTVT.

The rearrangement joins TRBV5-1 to TRBJ2-7; TRBD1 is a possible D gene (5 bases). The CDR3 length is 16 residues. The germline gives CDR1 SGHRS, CDR2 YFSETQ. Trimming took 6 bases from V and 6 from J, leaving 25 bases between them. Written as DNA, the CDR3 is TGCGCCAGCAACGATATTGCCAGGGATAGATCGGGCGAGCAGTACTTC. Amino acid sequence: CASNDIARDRSGEQYF.

This rearrangement joins TRBV12-3 or TRBV12-4 to TRBJ1-2; D ambiguous. This CDR3 is 13 amino acids long. Trimming took 1 base from V and 6 from J, leaving 9 bases between them. CDR3 sequence reads: CASSLEGKDGYTF. CDR3 coding DNA: TGTGCCAGCAGTTTAGAAGGGAAAGATGGCTACACCTTC.

This clonotype was picked up one time. This chain links TRBV28 with TRBJ1-6; D ambiguous. This CDR3 comprises 13 residues. Germline-derived CDR1 and CDR2 are MDHEN and SYDVKM. V was clipped by 3 bases and J by 12 bases, with 12 bases between them. DNA of the CDR3: TGTGCCAGCAGTTTCCGGCTCGAGGGACCCCTCCACTTT. Amino acid sequence: CASSFRLEGPLHF.

This chain links TRBV20-1 with TRBJ1-5; 7 bases agree with TRBD1. Germline CDR1 and CDR2: DFQATT and SNEGSKA (reference sequence). After removal of 3 bases from V and 2 bases from J, the junction contained 10 bases not matched to a gene. CDR3 size: 16 residues. The CDR3: CSASRPGGRGNQPQHF. The CDR3 bases are TGCAGTGCTAGTCGGCCAGGGGGACGCGGCAATCAGCCCCAGCATTTT.

This clonotype has a single count. J is TRBJ2-3 and V is TRBV11-3, with D hard to call. The CDR3 loop spans 14 amino acids. Between the trimmed V and J ends, which lost 5 bases and 8 bases, there was a span of 17 bases. Germline V gene lookup returns CDR1 SGHNT and CDR2 YENEEA. The CDR3 loop is CASSVLTGWGTQYF. CDR3 nucleotides: TGTGCCAGCAGCGTTTTAACGGGTTGGGGTACGCAGTATTTT.

The chain couples TRBV6-1 to TRBJ1-2; TRBD1 might be the D (5 bases). The V end lost 6 bases, the J end lost 2 bases, and 19 bases lay between the germline ends. Germline V gives CDR1 MNHNS, CDR2 SASEGT. The CDR3 totals 16 residues. The chain's CDR3 is CASSLGHSGNNYGYTF. DNA of the CDR3: TGTGCCAGCAGCTTAGGACACAGTGGAAACAACTATGGCTACACCTTC.

The chain joins TRBV10-3 to TRBJ1-5; D might be TRBD1 (6 bases). CDR1 and CDR2 (germline): ENHRY, SYGVKD. This CDR3 region has 14 residues. The V end was cut by 5 bases, the J end by 5 bases, with 13 bases between. CDR3 in amino acids: CAISPGGGYQPQHF. The CDR3 DNA reads as TGTGCCATCAGTCCTGGGGGGGGCTATCAGCCCCAGCATTTT.